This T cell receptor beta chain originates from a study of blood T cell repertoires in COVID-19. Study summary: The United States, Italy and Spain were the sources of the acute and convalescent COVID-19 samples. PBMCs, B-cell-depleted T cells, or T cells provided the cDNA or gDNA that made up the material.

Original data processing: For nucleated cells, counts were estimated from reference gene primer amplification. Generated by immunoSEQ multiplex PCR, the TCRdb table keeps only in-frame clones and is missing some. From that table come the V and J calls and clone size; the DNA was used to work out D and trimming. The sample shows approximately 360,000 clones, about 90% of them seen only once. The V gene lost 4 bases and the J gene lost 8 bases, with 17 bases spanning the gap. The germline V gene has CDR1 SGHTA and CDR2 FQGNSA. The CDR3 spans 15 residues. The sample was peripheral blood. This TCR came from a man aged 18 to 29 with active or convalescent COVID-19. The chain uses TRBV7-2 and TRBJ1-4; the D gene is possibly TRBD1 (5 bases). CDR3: CASSSQGAQGEKLFF. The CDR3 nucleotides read TGTGCCAGCAGCTCCCAGGGCGCGCAGGGAGAAAAACTGTTTTTT.